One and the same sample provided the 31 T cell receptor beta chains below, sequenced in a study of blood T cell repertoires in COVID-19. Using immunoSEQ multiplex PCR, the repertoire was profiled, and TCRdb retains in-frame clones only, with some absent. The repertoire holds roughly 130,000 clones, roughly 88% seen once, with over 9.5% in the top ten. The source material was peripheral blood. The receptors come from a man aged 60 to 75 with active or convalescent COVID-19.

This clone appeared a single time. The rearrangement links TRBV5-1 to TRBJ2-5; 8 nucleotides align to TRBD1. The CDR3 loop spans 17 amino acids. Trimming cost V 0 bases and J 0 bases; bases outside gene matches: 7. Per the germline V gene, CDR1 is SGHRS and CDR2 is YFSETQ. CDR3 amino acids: CASSLGQGTPYQETQYF. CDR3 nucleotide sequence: TGCGCCAGCAGCTTGGGACAGGGGACCCCGTACCAAGAGACCCAGTACTTC.

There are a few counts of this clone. In DNA form, the CDR3 reads TGCGCCAGCAGCTTGCTTGCTCAAAAGGGGAGCGGGAGATACATCGGGGAGCTGTTTTTT. Residues: CASSLLAQKGSGRYIGELFF. V and J are TRBV5-1 and TRBJ2-2; TRBD2 matches at 8 bases. Germline values: CDR1 SGHRS, CDR2 YFSETQ. This CDR3 is built from 20 residues. The trim removed 1 base at V and 7 bases at J, leaving 21 bases unmatched.

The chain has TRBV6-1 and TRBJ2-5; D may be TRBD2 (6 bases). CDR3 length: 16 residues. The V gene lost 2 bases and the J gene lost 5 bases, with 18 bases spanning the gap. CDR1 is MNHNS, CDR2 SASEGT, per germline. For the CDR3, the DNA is TGTGCCAGCAGTGAAAGGCGGGGCCAAGAGGGGGAGACCCAGTACTTC. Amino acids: CASSERRGQEGETQYF.

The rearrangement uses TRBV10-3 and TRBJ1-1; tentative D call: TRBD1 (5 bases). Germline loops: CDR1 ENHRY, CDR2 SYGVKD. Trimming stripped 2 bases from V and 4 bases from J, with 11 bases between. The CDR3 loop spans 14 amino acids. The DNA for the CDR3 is TGTGCCATCAGTGAGACCGGCGGGGGCACTGAAGCTTTCTTT. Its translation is CAISETGGGTEAFF.

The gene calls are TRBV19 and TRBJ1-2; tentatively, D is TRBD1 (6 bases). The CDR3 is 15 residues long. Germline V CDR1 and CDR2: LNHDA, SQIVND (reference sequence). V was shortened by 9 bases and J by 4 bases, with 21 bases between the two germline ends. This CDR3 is CASKRDNLFRYGYTF. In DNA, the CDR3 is TGTGCCAGCAAACGGGACAACCTTTTTCGCTATGGCTACACCTTC. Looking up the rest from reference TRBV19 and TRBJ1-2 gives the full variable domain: DGGITQSPKYLFRKEGQNVTLSCEQNLNHDAMYWYRQDPGQGLRLIYYSQIVNDFQKGDIAEGYSVSREKKESFPLTVTSAQKNPTAFYLCASKRDNLFRYGYTFGSGTRLTVV.

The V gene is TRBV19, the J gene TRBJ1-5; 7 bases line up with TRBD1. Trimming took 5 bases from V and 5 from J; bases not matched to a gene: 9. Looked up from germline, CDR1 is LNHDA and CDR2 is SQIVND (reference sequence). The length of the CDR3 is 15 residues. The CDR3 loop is CASSLRDRWDQPQHF. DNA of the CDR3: TGTGCCAGTAGTCTCCGGGACAGATGGGATCAGCCCCAGCATTTT.

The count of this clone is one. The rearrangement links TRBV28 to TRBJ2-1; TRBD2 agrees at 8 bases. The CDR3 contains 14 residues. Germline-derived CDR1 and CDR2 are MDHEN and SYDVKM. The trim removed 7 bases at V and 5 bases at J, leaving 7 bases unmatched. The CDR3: CASMGLDFDNEQFF. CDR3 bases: TGTGCCAGCATGGGACTAGACTTCGACAATGAGCAGTTCTTC.

The CDR3 DNA follows: TGCAGCGCACGGACTAGTACAGATACGCAGTATTTT. This codes for CSARTSTDTQYF. The genes are TRBV29-1 and TRBJ2-3; 7 bases are shared with TRBD2. V was pared by 7 bases and J by 3 bases, with 4 bases of the junction left unmatched. The CDR3 is 12 amino acids. Germline CDR1 is SQVTM and CDR2 is ANQGSEA.

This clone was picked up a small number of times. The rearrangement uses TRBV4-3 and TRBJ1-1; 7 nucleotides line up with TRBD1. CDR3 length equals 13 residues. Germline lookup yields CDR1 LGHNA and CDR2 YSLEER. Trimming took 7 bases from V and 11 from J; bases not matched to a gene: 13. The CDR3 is CASTWTGRSVAFF. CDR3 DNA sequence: TGCGCCAGCACTTGGACAGGAAGGTCGGTCGCTTTCTTT.

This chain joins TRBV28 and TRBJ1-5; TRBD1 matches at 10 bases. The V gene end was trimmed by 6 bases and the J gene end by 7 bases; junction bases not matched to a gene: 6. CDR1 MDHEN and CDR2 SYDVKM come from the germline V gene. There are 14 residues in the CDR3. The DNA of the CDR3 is TGTGCCAGCAGACCAGGACAGGGGGGCCAGCCCCAGCATTTT. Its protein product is CASRPGQGGQPQHF.

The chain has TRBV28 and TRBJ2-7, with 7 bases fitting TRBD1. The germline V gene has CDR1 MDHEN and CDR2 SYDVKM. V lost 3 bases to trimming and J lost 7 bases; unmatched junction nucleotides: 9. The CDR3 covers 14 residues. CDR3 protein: CASSLMTGPFEQYF. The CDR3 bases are TGTGCCAGCAGTTTGATGACAGGGCCCTTTGAGCAGTACTTC.

Written as DNA, the CDR3 is TGCAGCGTTAAAAACAGGGGTAGGAACAATGAGCAGTTCTTC. The encoded protein is CSVKNRGRNNEQFF. The genes are TRBV29-1 and TRBJ2-1; 7 bases match TRBD1. CDR1 is SQVTM, CDR2 ANQGSEA, per germline. The CDR3 sequence is 14 residues long. V dropped 5 bases and J dropped 5; count of bases not matched to a gene: 9.

As DNA, the CDR3 is TGTGCCAGTAGTATCCCGACAGGGTTCGGGAACACTGAAGCTTTCTTT. It is translated as CASSIPTGFGNTEAFF. The chain couples TRBV19 to TRBJ1-1, with 7 bases fitting TRBD1. Germline-derived CDR1 and CDR2 are LNHDA and SQIVND (reference sequence). The trim removed 3 bases at V and 1 base at J, leaving 8 bases unmatched. This CDR3 comprises 16 residues.

CDR3 loop: CASSFMTSGGREQYF. Here the CDR3 DNA reads TGTGCCAGCAGTTTCATGACTAGCGGGGGGAGGGAGCAGTACTTC. The rearrangement joins TRBV28 to TRBJ2-7, with 13 bases identical to TRBD2. The V gene end was trimmed by 3 bases and the J gene end by 7 bases; junction bases not matched to a gene: 6. The CDR3 has 15 residues. Germline V lookup: CDR1 MDHEN, CDR2 SYDVKM. Combining the CDR3 with reference TRBV28 and TRBJ2-7 gives the whole variable domain DVKVTQSSRYLVKRTGEKVFLECVQDMDHENMFWYRQDPGLGLRLIYFSYDVKMKEKGDIPEGYSVSREKKERFSLILESASTNQTSMYLCASSFMTSGGREQYFGPGTRLTVT.

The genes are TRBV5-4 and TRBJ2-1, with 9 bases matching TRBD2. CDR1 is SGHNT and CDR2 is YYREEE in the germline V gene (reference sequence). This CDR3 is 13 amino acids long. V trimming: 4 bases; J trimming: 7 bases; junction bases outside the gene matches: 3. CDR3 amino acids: CASSGGLANEQFF. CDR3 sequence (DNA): TGTGCCAGCAGCGGGGGACTAGCAAATGAGCAGTTCTTC.

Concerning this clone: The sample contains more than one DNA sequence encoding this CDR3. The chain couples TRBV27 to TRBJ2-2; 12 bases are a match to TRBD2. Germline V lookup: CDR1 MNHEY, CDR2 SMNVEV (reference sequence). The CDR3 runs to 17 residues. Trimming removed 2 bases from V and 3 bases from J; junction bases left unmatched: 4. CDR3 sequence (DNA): TGTGCCAGCAGTTTACTAGCGGGAGGGCCTCACACCGGGGAGCTGTTTTTT. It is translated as CASSLLAGGPHTGELFF.

The CDR3 DNA is TGTGCCACCAGCTTTTTTTCGGGACAGGGGGCCCCCCCGTACTTC. Its protein is CATSFFSGQGAPPYF. The rearrangement links TRBV15 to TRBJ2-7, with 12 bases matching TRBD1. V dropped 5 bases and J dropped 12; count of bases not matched to a gene: 14. CDR1 and CDR2 from the germline V gene are LNHNV and YYDKDF (reference sequence). The CDR3 is 15 residues long.

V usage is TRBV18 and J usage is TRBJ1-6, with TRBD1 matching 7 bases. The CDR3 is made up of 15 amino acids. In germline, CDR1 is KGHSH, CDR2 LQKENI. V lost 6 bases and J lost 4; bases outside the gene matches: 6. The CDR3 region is CASSPRQGYNSPLHF. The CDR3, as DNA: TGTGCCAGCTCGCCCCGACAGGGATATAATTCACCCCTCCACTTT.

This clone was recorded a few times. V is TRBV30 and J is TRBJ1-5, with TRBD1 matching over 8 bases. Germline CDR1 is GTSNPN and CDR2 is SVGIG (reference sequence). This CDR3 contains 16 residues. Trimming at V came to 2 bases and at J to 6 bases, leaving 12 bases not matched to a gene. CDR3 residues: CAWSNPGQGRGQPQHF. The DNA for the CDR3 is TGTGCCTGGAGTAACCCCGGACAGGGTCGGGGTCAGCCCCAGCATTTT. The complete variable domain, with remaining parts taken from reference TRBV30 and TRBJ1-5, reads SQTIHQWPATLVQPVGSPLSLECTVEGTSNPNLYWYRQAAGRGLQLLFYSVGIGQISSEVPQNLSASRPQDRQFILSSKKLLLSDSGFYLCAWSNPGQGRGQPQHFGDGTRLSIL.

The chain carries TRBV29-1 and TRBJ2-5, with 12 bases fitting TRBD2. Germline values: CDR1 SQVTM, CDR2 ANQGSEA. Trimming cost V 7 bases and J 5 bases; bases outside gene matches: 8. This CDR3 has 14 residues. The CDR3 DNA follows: TGCAGCGCAATGACTAGCGGGAGCTCTGAGACCCAGTACTTC. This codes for CSAMTSGSSETQYF.

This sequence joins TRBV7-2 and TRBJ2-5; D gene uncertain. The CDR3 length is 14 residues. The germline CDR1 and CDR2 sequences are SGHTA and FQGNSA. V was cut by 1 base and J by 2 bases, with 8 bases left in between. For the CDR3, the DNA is TGTGCCAGCAGCTTAGTCTCAGGACAAGAGACCCAGTACTTC. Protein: CASSLVSGQETQYF.

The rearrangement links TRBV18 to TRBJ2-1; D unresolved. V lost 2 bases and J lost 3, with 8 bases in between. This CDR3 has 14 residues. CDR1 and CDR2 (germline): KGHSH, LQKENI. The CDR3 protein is CASSPWQDYNEQFF. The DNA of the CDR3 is TGTGCCAGCTCACCATGGCAGGACTACAATGAGCAGTTCTTC.

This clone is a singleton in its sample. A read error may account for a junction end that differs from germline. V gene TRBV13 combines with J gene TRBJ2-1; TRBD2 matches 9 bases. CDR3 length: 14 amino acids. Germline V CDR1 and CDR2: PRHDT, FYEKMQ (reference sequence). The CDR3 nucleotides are TGTGCCAGCACCTTAGCGGGAGCTACCAATGAGCAGTTCTTC. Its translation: CASTLAGATNEQFF.

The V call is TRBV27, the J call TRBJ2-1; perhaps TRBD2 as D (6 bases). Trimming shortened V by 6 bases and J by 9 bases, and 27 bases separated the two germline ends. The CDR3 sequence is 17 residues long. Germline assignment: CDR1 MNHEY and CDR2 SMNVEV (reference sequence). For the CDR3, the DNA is TGTGCCAGCAGCCTGCGGGGCGGTAGGCAAAGTTGGACTGAGCAGTTCTTC. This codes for CASSLRGGRQSWTEQFF.

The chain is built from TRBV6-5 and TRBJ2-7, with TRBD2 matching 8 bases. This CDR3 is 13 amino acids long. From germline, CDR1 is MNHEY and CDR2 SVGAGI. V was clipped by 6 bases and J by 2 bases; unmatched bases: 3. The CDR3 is CASRSGSTYEQYF. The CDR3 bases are TGTGCCAGCAGAAGCGGGAGTACCTACGAGCAGTACTTC.

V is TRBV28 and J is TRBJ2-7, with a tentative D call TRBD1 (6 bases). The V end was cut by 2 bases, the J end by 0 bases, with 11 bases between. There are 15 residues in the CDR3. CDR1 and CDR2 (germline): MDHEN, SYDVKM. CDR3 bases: TGTGCCAGCAGTTTAATCACAGGGAGCTCCTACGAGCAGTACTTC. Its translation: CASSLITGSSYEQYF.

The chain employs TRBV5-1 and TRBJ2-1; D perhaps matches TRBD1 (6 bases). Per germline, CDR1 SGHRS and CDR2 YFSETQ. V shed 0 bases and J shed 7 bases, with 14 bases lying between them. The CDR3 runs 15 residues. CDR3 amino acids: CASSLGVMGANEQFF. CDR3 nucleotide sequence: TGCGCCAGCAGCTTGGGGGTAATGGGGGCGAATGAGCAGTTCTTC. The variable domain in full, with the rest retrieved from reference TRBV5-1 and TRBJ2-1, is KAGVTQTPRYLIKTRGQQVTLSCSPISGHRSVSWYQQTPGQGLQFLFEYFSETQRNKGNFPGRFSGRQFSNSRSEMNVSTLELGDSALYLCASSLGVMGANEQFFGPGTRLTVL.

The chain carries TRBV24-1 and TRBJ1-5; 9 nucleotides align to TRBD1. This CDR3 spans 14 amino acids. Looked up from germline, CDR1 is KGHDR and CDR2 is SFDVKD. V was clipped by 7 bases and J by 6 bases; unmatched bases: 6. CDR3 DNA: TGTGCCACCAGCACAGGGGGCGGCGGTCAGCCCCAGCATTTT. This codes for CATSTGGGGQPQHF.

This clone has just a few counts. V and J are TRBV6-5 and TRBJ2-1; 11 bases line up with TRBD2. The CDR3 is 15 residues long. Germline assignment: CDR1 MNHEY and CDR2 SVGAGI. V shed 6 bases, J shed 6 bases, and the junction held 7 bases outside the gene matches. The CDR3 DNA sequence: TGTGCCAGCAGACTCACTAGCGGGAGTTTCAATGAGCAGTTCTTC. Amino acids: CASRLTSGSFNEQFF.

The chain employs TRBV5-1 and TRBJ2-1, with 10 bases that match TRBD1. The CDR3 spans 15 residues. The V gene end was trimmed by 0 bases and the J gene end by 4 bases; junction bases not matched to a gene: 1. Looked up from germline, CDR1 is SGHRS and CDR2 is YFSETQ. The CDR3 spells CASSLGTGGYNEQFF. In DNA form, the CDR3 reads TGCGCCAGCAGCTTGGGGACAGGGGGGTACAATGAGCAGTTCTTC.

The CDR3 reads CASGLSGATEAFF. CDR3 sequence (DNA): TGTGCTAGTGGTTTATCTGGGGCCACTGAAGCTTTCTTT. V gene TRBV12-5 combines with J gene TRBJ1-1; D might be TRBD1 (5 bases). The CDR3 has 13 amino acids. Germline lookup yields CDR1 LGHNT and CDR2 FRNRAP. Trimming cost V 3 bases and J 4 bases, with 9 bases left between them.